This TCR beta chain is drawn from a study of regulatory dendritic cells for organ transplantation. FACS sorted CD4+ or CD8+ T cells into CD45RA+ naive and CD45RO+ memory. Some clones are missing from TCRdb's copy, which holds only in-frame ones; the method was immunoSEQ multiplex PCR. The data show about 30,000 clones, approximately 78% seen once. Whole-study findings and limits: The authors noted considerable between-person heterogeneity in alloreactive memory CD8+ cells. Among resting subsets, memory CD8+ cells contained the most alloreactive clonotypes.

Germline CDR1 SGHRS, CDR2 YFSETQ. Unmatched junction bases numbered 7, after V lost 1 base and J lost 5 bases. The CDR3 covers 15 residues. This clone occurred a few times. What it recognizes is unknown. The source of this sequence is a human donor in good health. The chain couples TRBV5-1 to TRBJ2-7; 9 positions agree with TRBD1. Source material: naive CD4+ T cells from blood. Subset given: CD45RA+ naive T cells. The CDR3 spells CASSLSGTGTDEQYF. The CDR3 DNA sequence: TGCGCCAGCAGCTTGTCCGGGACAGGGACCGACGAGCAGTACTTC.